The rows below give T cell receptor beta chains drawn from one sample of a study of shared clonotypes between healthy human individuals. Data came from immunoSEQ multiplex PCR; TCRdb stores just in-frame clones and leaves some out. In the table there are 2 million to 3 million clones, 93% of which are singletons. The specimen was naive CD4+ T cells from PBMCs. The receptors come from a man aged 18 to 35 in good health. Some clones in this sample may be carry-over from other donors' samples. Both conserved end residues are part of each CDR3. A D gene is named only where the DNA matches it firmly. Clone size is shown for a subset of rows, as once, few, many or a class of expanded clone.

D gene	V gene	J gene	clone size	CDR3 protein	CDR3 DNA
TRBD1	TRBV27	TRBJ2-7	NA	CASSLSIGDRPTYEQYF	TGTGCCAGCAGTTTATCGATCGGGGACAGGCCGACCTACGAGCAGTACTTC
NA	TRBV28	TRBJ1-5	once	CASSLYGASNQPQHF	TGTGCCAGCAGTTTATACGGGGCAAGCAATCAGCCCCAGCATTTT
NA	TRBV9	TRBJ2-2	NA	CASSVLPGKNTGELFF	TGTGCCAGCAGCGTACTTCCAGGGAAGAACACCGGGGAGCTGTTTTTT
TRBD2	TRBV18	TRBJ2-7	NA	CASSVREGDEQYF	TGTGCCAGCTCAGTTCGGGAGGGGGACGAGCAGTACTTC
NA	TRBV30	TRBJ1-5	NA	CAWSSTGPVNQPQHF	TGTGCCTGGAGTTCAACCGGGCCAGTCAATCAGCCCCAGCATTTT
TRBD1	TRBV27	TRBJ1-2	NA	CASSLTGTGRYGYTF	TGTGCCAGCAGTTTGACCGGGACAGGCCGCTATGGCTACACCTTC
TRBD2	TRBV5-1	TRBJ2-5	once	CATPGGTSGGGETQYF	TGCGCCACCCCCGGGGGAACTAGCGGGGGTGGGGAGACCCAGTACTTC
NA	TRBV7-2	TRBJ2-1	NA	CASSFRGSSYNEQFF	TGTGCCAGCAGCTTTCGCGGTAGCTCCTACAATGAGCAGTTCTTC
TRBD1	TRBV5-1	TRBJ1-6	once	CASSRNPGQGVFYSPLHF	TGCGCCAGCAGCCGAAATCCGGGACAGGGGGTATTTTATTCACCCCTCCACTTT
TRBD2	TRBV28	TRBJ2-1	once	CASQGATGTSGRNEQFF	TGTGCCAGCCAGGGGGCGACCGGGACTAGCGGGAGGAATGAGCAGTTCTTC
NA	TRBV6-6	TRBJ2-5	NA	CAGSRDEETQYF	TGTGCCGGCTCCCGGGACGAAGAGACCCAGTACTTC
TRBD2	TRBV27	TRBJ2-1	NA	CASSYRSGRADEQFF	TGTGCCAGCAGTTACAGAAGCGGGAGGGCCGATGAGCAGTTCTTC
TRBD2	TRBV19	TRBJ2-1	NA	CASTLSGYNEQFF	TGTGCCAGTACCCTTAGCGGGTACAATGAGCAGTTCTTC
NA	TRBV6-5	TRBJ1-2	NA	CASSSLVSQVPGYTF	TGTGCCAGCAGTTCCCTAGTTTCGCAGGTACCTGGCTACACCTTC
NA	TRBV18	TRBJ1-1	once	CASSGNTEAFF	TGTGCCAGCTCAGGGAACACTGAAGCTTTCTTT
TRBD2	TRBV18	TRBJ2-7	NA	CASSPPPGLAGNYEQYF	TGTGCCAGCTCACCACCGCCGGGACTAGCGGGAAACTACGAGCAGTACTTC
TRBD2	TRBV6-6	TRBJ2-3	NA	CASRTRGGTDTQYF	TGTGCCAGCAGAACGCGGGGGGGCACAGATACGCAGTATTTT
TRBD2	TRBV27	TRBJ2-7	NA	CASGFWVAGAYEQYF	TGTGCCAGCGGGTTTTGGGTAGCGGGAGCCTACGAGCAGTACTTC
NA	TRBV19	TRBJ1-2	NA	CASRITGNTPYGYTF	TGTGCCAGTAGGATTACAGGGAACACACCCTATGGCTACACCTTC
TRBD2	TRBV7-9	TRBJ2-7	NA	CASTKSGGGSYEQYF	TGTGCCAGCACCAAAAGCGGGGGTGGCTCCTACGAGCAGTACTTC
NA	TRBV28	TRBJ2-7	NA	CASASLSEQYF	TGTGCCAGCGCCTCCCTCTCCGAGCAGTACTTC
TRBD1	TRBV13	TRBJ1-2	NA	CASSRTGANYGYTF	TGTGCCAGCAGCCGGACAGGGGCTAACTATGGCTACACCTTC
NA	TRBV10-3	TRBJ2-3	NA	CAISGAGRENTQYF	TGTGCCATCAGTGGCGCGGGCCGCGAGAATACGCAGTATTTT
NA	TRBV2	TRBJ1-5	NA	CASSRDNYQPQHF	TGTGCCAGCAGTCGGGACAATTATCAGCCCCAGCATTTT
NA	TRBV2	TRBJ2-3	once	CASTSRAWSTDTQYF	TGTGCCAGCACTAGCAGGGCATGGAGCACAGATACGCAGTATTTT
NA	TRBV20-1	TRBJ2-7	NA	CSANTFYEQYF	TGCAGTGCTAACACCTTCTACGAGCAGTACTTC